The T cell receptor (beta chain) described here comes from a study of naive and memory T cell subsets. Remarks on this clonotype: Its cognate antigen is unknown.

J was trimmed by 1 base and V by 4 bases; bases with no gene match: 2. In germline, CDR1 is SGHRS, CDR2 YFSETQ. CDR3 size: 16 residues. Both TRBC1 and TRBC2 were covered by a beta constant-region primer of two equimolar oligonucleotides. The ligated cDNA underwent four PCR rounds using SP2 and nested alpha and beta constant-region primers. Using its own MiXCR run on the UMI-ligation and nested PCR reads, TCRdb lists one record per CDR3 protein. The sample consists of roughly 100,000 distinct CDR3 sequences, approximately 10% of them appearing once. The study, taken as a whole, reports: Naive repertoires, especially CD8, held a few larger clonotypes, possibly memory cells re-expressing CD45RA.

From the second PCR step, alpha and beta chains were amplified apart. V is TRBV5-1 and J is TRBJ2-3; TRBD2 matches at 14 bases. Sequenced: naive CD4+ T cells from blood. The receptor comes from a human donor in good health. In nucleotides, the CDR3 is TGCGCCAGCAGCCCGGGACTAGCGGGAGGCACAGATACGCAGTATTTT. Its translation is CASSPGLAGGTDTQYF. Combining the CDR3 with reference TRBV5-1 and TRBJ2-3 gives the whole variable domain KAGVTQTPRYLIKTRGQQVTLSCSPISGHRSVSWYQQTPGQGLQFLFEYFSETQRNKGNFPGRFSGRQFSNSRSEMNVSTLELGDSALYLCASSPGLAGGTDTQYFGPGTRLTVL.